These 14 T cell receptor beta chains were sequenced from one sample in a study of memory CD4+ T cells and cytomegalovirus serostatus. TCRdb's table, derived via immunoSEQ multiplex PCR, lists solely in-frame clones and lacks some. Altogether about 61,000 clones are present, less than 85% being singletons, with the ten largest covering roughly 0.48%. Single viable CD3+CD4+CD8-CD45RO+ cells were sorted as the memory CD4+ T cells. The sample taken for sequencing was memory CD4+ T cells from blood. The receptors derive from an adult in good health and CMV-seronegative. Some clones in this sample may be carry-over from other donors' samples.

The chain recombines TRBV18 with TRBJ2-7; 9 nucleotides align to TRBD1. Germline V gives CDR1 KGHSH, CDR2 LQKENI. V shed 2 bases and J 4 bases; nucleotides not matched to a gene: 6. CDR3 length: 15 amino acids. The CDR3 DNA follows: TGTGCCAGCTCACCAACAACAGGGGGCATTTACGAGCAGTACTTC. Protein: CASSPTTGGIYEQYF.

The V and J genes are TRBV6-4 and TRBJ2-7, with 8 bases that match TRBD2. Losses at the gene ends were 7 bases for V and 1 base for J; bases not matched to a gene: 12. The CDR3 is 16 amino acids. CDR1 and CDR2 from the germline V gene are MRHNA and SNTAGT. CDR3 sequence (DNA): TGTGCCAGCATCACTAGCGGAGGCTCCATGTCCTACGAGCAGTACTTC. Translated, it gives CASITSGGSMSYEQYF.

The chain joins TRBV7-9 to TRBJ1-1; no reliable D call. Germline lookup yields CDR1 SEHNR and CDR2 FQNEAQ (reference sequence). V was pared by 5 bases and J by 6 bases, with 16 bases between. The CDR3 contains 14 residues. In DNA form, the CDR3 reads TGTGCCAGCAGCCCGACACCCCCCGGCGCTGAAGCTTTCTTT. Translated: CASSPTPPGAEAFF.

The chain combines TRBV5-5 with TRBJ1-1; 9 bases map to TRBD1. Trimming cost V 5 bases and J 5 bases; bases outside gene matches: 7. The CDR3 runs to 14 residues. Germline CDR1 SGHKS, CDR2 YYEKEE (reference sequence). The CDR3 DNA reads as TGTGCCAGCAGAACAGGGGGCAGATGGACTGAAGCTTTCTTT. Residues: CASRTGGRWTEAFF. Filled out from reference TRBV5-5 and TRBJ1-1, the complete variable domain reads DAGVTQSPTHLIKTRGQQVTLRCSPISGHKSVSWYQQVLGQGPQFIFQYYEKEERGRGNFPDRFSARQFPNYSSELNVNALLLGDSALYLCASRTGGRWTEAFFGQGTRLTVV.

This clone showed up just a few times. The J gene is TRBJ2-3, the V gene TRBV6-6; no clear D. The CDR3 contains 14 residues. Germline V CDR1 and CDR2: MNHNY, SVGAGI (reference sequence). V was trimmed by 3 bases and J by 1 base, leaving 8 bases between them. CDR3 in amino acids: CASSYGQGTDTQYF. The CDR3 region has the DNA TGTGCCAGCAGTTATGGTCAGGGCACAGATACGCAGTATTTT.

The rearrangement links TRBV5-1 to TRBJ1-2; perhaps TRBD1 as D (6 bases). The CDR3 is 15 residues long. Germline V gives CDR1 SGHRS, CDR2 YFSETQ. Trimming cost V 3 bases and J 4 bases, with 16 bases left between them. CDR3 DNA sequence: TGCGCCAGCAGCTCAGGACAGCCTTCCTCCTATGGCTACACCTTC. Protein: CASSSGQPSSYGYTF.

The chain links TRBV11-3 to TRBJ2-1; no definite D call. The CDR3 is made up of 13 amino acids. V shed 5 bases and J shed 2 bases, with 7 bases lying between them. Germline lookup yields CDR1 SGHNT and CDR2 YENEEA. The DNA of the CDR3 is TGTGCCAGCAGCCGAGAAGCCTACAATGAGCAGTTCTTC. Protein sequence: CASSREAYNEQFF.

This clone was seen only a few times. This chain links TRBV6-6 with TRBJ2-3; TRBD1 matches at 9 bases. With V trimmed by 6 bases and J by 2 bases, 9 bases remained unmatched. The CDR3 is 16 amino acids. Per germline, CDR1 MNHNY and CDR2 SVGAGI (reference sequence). In nucleotides, the CDR3 is TGTGCCAGCAGCCTAGGACAGGGGAGACACACAGATACGCAGTATTTT. It translates to CASSLGQGRHTDTQYF.

V usage is TRBV30 and J usage is TRBJ2-5, with 8 bases identical to TRBD2. The trim removed 7 bases at V and 5 bases at J, leaving 6 bases unmatched. Germline V lookup: CDR1 GTSNPN, CDR2 SVGIG (reference sequence). The CDR3 has 12 residues. The CDR3: CASTGGYETQYF. The CDR3, as DNA: TGTGCCTCCACGGGGGGGTACGAGACCCAGTACTTC.

The chain combines TRBV12-5 with TRBJ1-1; D gene uncertain. CDR1 and CDR2 from the germline V gene are LGHNT and FRNRAP. The CDR3 contains 11 residues. V dropped 7 bases and J dropped 4 bases, with 7 bases sitting between them. The CDR3 spells CASVGGTEAFF. CDR3 nucleotides: TGTGCTAGTGTAGGAGGCACTGAAGCTTTCTTT.

CDR3 residues: CASSLLGPKAFF. The DNA for the CDR3 is TGTGCCAGCAGTTTACTCGGCCCCAAAGCTTTCTTT. The chain employs TRBV28 and TRBJ1-1; no firm D call. V was clipped by 2 bases and J by 9 bases, with 10 bases between them. This CDR3 has 12 residues. Germline loops: CDR1 MDHEN, CDR2 SYDVKM.

The V gene is TRBV5-4, the J gene TRBJ2-1; 13 positions match TRBD2. V lost 2 bases and J lost 10; bases outside the gene matches: 12. CDR1 is SGHNT and CDR2 is YYREEE in the germline V gene (reference sequence). The CDR3 runs to 17 residues. CDR3 sequence: CASSLGTGLAGVNEQFF. CDR3 DNA: TGTGCCAGCAGCTTAGGGACCGGACTAGCGGGAGTCAACGAGCAGTTCTTC. The full variable domain, with the rest looked up from reference TRBV5-4 and TRBJ2-1, is ETGVTQSPTHLIKTRGQQVTLRCSSQSGHNTVSWYQQALGQGPQFIFQYYREEENGRGNFPPRFSGLQFPNYSSELNVNALELDDSALYLCASSLGTGLAGVNEQFFGPGTRLTVL.

The gene calls are TRBV19 and TRBJ1-2; the D gene is possibly TRBD1 (5 bases). The CDR3 extends over 14 amino acids. V gave up 3 bases and J gave up 3 bases, with 11 bases separating them. From germline, CDR1 is LNHDA and CDR2 SQIVND (reference sequence). The CDR3 DNA sequence: TGTGCCAGTAGTATGACCGACAGATACTATGGCTACACCTTC. It is translated as CASSMTDRYYGYTF.

This clone appeared once. The chain joins TRBV9 to TRBJ2-1; D gene uncertain. The CDR3 sequence is 14 residues long. V was pared by 2 bases and J by 4 bases, with 10 bases between. Germline CDR1 is SGDLS and CDR2 is YYNGEE. The CDR3 DNA reads TGTGCCAGCAGCGTTACAGCTATTTACAATGAGCAGTTCTTC. Residues: CASSVTAIYNEQFF.